The clone carrying this TCR beta chain was recorded a few times. Its antigen is undetermined. In the same sample, other DNA sequences code for this CDR3. This entry belongs to a study of shared clonotypes between healthy human individuals. The overall study: CD8 memory received one plate per donor, CD8 naive two, CD4 memory three and CD4 naive three. General observations from the study: Memory subsets generally showed lower estimated richness than naive subsets.

CD8 cells classed as naive were CD45RO-negative and positively selected for CCR7, excluding terminally differentiated effector memory CD45RA+ cells. Some clones are missing from TCRdb's copy, which holds only in-frame ones; the method was immunoSEQ multiplex PCR. The table has approximately 2,200,000 clones, under 95% seen once. This CDR3 region has 13 residues. Deletions cut 6 bases from V and 0 bases from J, with 8 bases between. Germline lookup yields CDR1 MDHEN and CDR2 SYDVKM. The receptor was derived from a man aged 18 to 30 in good health. Some clones in this sample may be carry-over from other donors' samples. The sequencing sample was made of naive CD8+ T cells from PBMCs. V gene TRBV28 combines with J gene TRBJ1-1; no definite D call. The CDR3 loop is CASSLAMNTEAFF. The CDR3, as DNA: TGTGCCAGCAGCCTTGCAATGAACACTGAAGCTTTCTTT.